This TCR beta chain was captured by sequencing in a study of neoadjuvant anti-PD-1 for oral cavity cancer. Looking at the study overall: Around day 43, patients without progression received a fourth nivolumab dose before surgery.

Most PBMC samples had around 0.5 ug input DNA in six replicates. The assay was immunoSEQ multiplex PCR, and TCRdb's table has in-frame clones only and misses some. This sample has around 15,000 clones, with roughly 66% found just once. The CDR3 is made up of 14 amino acids. Per germline, CDR1 SQVTM and CDR2 ANQGSEA. V shed 0 bases and J shed 8 bases, with 16 bases lying between them. Patients had newly diagnosed, untreated stage II-IVA oral cavity squamous cell carcinoma. The source of this sequence is a person aged 40 to 85 with oral cavity squamous cell carcinoma. The sample here was PBMCs, taken before nivolumab (anti-PD-1) treatment. The chain couples TRBV29-1 to TRBJ1-1; tentative D call: TRBD1 (5 bases). The CDR3 sequence: CSVEDLGGRIEAFF. DNA for the CDR3: TGCAGCGTTGAAGATCTGGGGGGACGGATCGAAGCTTTCTTT.